The rows below give T cell receptor beta chains drawn from one sample of a study of T cells in Graves' hyperthyroidism and ophthalmopathy. TCRdb passed the multiplex PCR reads through MiXCR, listing each CDR3 protein once. The sample has approximately 530,000 distinct CDR3 sequences, roughly 17% seen once. Sequencing used blood. These receptors were collected from a woman under 30 with Graves' hyperthyroidism. Both conserved end residues are part of each CDR3. D genes are given only for firm matches. Expanded clones get a size class; other rows say once, few or many, or leave the size out.

V gene	D gene	clone size	J gene	CDR3 protein	CDR3 DNA
TRBV12-3/TRBV12-4	.	many	TRBJ1-1	CASSRAADGAEAFF	TGTGCCAGCAGCCGGGCCGCAGATGGGGCTGAAGCTTTCTTT
TRBV7-2	.	.	TRBJ2-1	CASSLAFRVANEQFF	TGTGCCAGCAGCTTAGCCTTCAGGGTCGCCAATGAGCAGTTCTTC
TRBV5-1	TRBD1	.	TRBJ2-1	CASSETGTGVYNEQFF	TGCGCCAGCAGCGAAACCGGGACAGGGGTCTACAATGAGCAGTTCTTC
TRBV5-1	TRBD1	few	TRBJ2-1	CASSLEQGSYNEQFF	TGCGCCAGCAGCTTGGAACAGGGGTCCTACAATGAGCAGTTCTTC
TRBV29-1	.	.	TRBJ1-4	CSVERGRDEKLFF	TGCAGCGTTGAGAGGGGACGGGATGAAAAACTGTTTTTT
TRBV20-1	.	few	TRBJ1-6	CSARFEAGQLYNSPLHF	TGCAGTGCTAGGTTCGAAGCAGGACAGCTCTATAATTCACCCCTCCACTTT
TRBV2	TRBD1	.	TRBJ1-4	CASATAGGLEKLFF	TGTGCCAGCGCGACGGCAGGGGGTCTGGAAAAACTGTTTTTT
TRBV12-5	.	many	TRBJ1-1	CASGLVHGTGSDTEAFF	TGTGCTAGTGGTTTGGTACATGGTACAGGGTCAGACACTGAAGCTTTCTTT
TRBV15	.	.	TRBJ2-3	CATSAGTRRTDTQYF	TGTGCCACCAGCGCCGGGACACGTCGCACAGATACGCAGTATTTT
TRBV5-1	TRBD1	.	TRBJ2-2	CASQIGTGANTGELFF	TGCGCCAGCCAAATCGGGACAGGGGCGAACACCGGGGAGCTGTTTTTT
TRBV7-8	.	many	TRBJ2-3	CASSSFGSPADTQYF	TGTGCCAGCAGCTCCTTTGGCTCCCCCGCAGATACGCAGTATTTT
TRBV12-3/TRBV12-4	TRBD2	.	TRBJ2-5	CASSPPGLAAETQYF	TGTGCCAGCAGTCCACCGGGACTAGCTGCAGAGACCCAGTACTTC
TRBV30	TRBD2	many	TRBJ2-3	CAWSVRLAGTDTQYF	TGTGCCTGGAGTGTACGTCTAGCGGGCACAGATACGCAGTATTTT
TRBV6-6	TRBD2	many	TRBJ2-5	CASSYSIGGGETQYF	TGTGCCAGCAGTTACTCGATCGGGGGGGGCGAGACCCAGTACTTC
TRBV28	.	.	TRBJ2-3	CASSWDSARGTQYF	TGTGCCAGCAGTTGGGACTCCGCTCGGGGAACGCAGTATTTT
TRBV2	TRBD1	.	TRBJ2-3	CASEGRGTTDTQYF	TGCGCCTCCGAAGGCAGGGGGACGACAGATACGCAGTATTTT
TRBV20-1	TRBD1	many	TRBJ1-6	CSAREDRVSYNSPLHF	TGCAGTGCTAGAGAGGACAGGGTATCCTATAATTCACCCCTCCACTTT
TRBV5-4	.	.	TRBJ2-7	CASSLAFGSFYEQYF	TGTGCCAGCAGCTTGGCCTTCGGAAGTTTCTACGAGCAGTACTTC
TRBV28	TRBD1	.	TRBJ2-7	CASSGTGRKYEQYF	TGTGCCAGCAGTGGGACAGGGAGAAAGTACGAGCAGTACTTC
TRBV5-1	TRBD1	many	TRBJ1-3	CASSSGDRLSGNTIYF	TGCGCCAGCAGCTCGGGGGACAGACTCTCTGGAAACACCATATATTTT
TRBV25-1	.	few	TRBJ2-3	CASSDPWGPADTQYF	TGTGCCAGCAGTGACCCCTGGGGTCCCGCAGATACGCAGTATTTT